This T cell receptor (beta chain) stems from a study of blood T cell repertoires in COVID-19. About the research overall: COVID-19 samples, acute and convalescent, were from the United States, Italy and Spain. Nucleic acid was either cDNA or gDNA, and it came from T cells, B-cell-depleted T cells, or PBMCs.

The CDR3 runs 15 residues. The germline gives CDR1 KGHSH, CDR2 LQKENI. J was trimmed by 3 bases and V by 6 bases; bases with no gene match: 8. Sequencing used immunoSEQ multiplex PCR; TCRdb keeps in-frame clones, though not all of them. The sample lists some 150,000 clones, approximately 88% occurring once. Material for sequencing was peripheral blood. This sequence was found in a human donor in a cohort sampled during active COVID-19. This chain joins TRBV18 and TRBJ2-7; 10 bases match TRBD2. The CDR3 DNA reads TGTGCCAGCTCTCCCGGGATAGCGGGGGGCTACGAGCAGTACTTC. Translation gives CASSPGIAGGYEQYF.